This entry lists 10 T cell receptor beta chains sequenced from one sample in a study of immune evolution from preneoplasia to lung adenocarcinoma. Sequenced by immunoSEQ multiplex PCR; TCRdb stores in-frame clones only, minus some. The sample has 5,000 to 7,000 clones; around 85% are singletons. Material for sequencing was FFPE adjacent normal lung tissue. All receptors derive from a person between 65 and 80 years old with lung adenocarcinoma.

This clone is termed medium-sized. The chain employs TRBV7-8 and TRBJ2-5; D might be TRBD2 (5 bases). V was pared by 1 base and J by 5 bases, with 8 bases between. The CDR3 loop spans 13 amino acids. From germline, CDR1 is SGHVS and CDR2 FQNEAQ. CDR3 amino acids: CASSLGRMETQYF. For the CDR3, the DNA is TGTGCCAGCAGCTTAGGGAGGATGGAGACCCAGTACTTC. Variable domain in full (rest from reference TRBV7-8 and TRBJ2-5): GAGVSQSPRYKVAKRGQDVALRCDPISGHVSLFWYQQALGQGPEFLTYFQNEAQLDKSGLPSDRFFAERPEGSVSTLKIQRTQQEDSAVYLCASSLGRMETQYFGPGTRLLVL.

The CDR3 sequence: CASSDTGVLTDTQYF. CDR3 DNA sequence: TGTGCCAGCAGCGATACAGGGGTCCTCACAGATACGCAGTATTTT. The V call is TRBV28, the J call TRBJ2-3; 7 nucleotides agree with TRBD1. Germline values: CDR1 MDHEN, CDR2 SYDVKM. This CDR3 region has 15 residues. Germline trimming cut 6 bases from V and 2 bases from J; bases unmatched to any gene: 8.

This chain links TRBV28 with TRBJ2-7; 8 bases match TRBD2. Germline V gene lookup returns CDR1 MDHEN and CDR2 SYDVKM. V trimming: 5 bases; J trimming: 3 bases; junction bases outside the gene matches: 6. The CDR3 length is 14 residues. The CDR3 coding sequence is TGTGCCAGCAGTGAAGGACTAGCCCACTACGAGCAGTACTTC. Protein: CASSEGLAHYEQYF.

The genes are TRBV30 and TRBJ2-2; D is possibly TRBD1 or TRBD2 (6 bases each). Germline CDR1 GTSNPN, CDR2 SVGIG (reference sequence). The CDR3 runs to 15 residues. Trimming left V 1 base short and J 5 bases short, with 14 bases between. For the CDR3, the DNA is TGTGCCTGGAGTGGGAGGGGGAGAGATACCGGGGAGCTGTTTTTT. Translation gives CAWSGRGRDTGELFF.

The chain combines TRBV7-9 with TRBJ2-3; TRBD1 is a possible D gene (5 bases). The CDR3 length is 13 residues. The V end was cut by 5 bases, the J end by 5 bases, with 11 bases between. Germline CDR1 reads SEHNR; CDR2 reads FQNEAQ (reference sequence). Here the CDR3 DNA reads TGTGCCAGCAGCCCAGGGTCGAGAGATACGCAGTATTTT. It is translated as CASSPGSRDTQYF.

The chain uses TRBV7-6 and TRBJ1-1; D is ambiguous. Trimming took off 2 bases at V and 6 bases at J, with 10 bases between the two ends. The CDR3 has 13 amino acids. Germline V lookup: CDR1 SGHVS, CDR2 FNYEAQ. This CDR3 is CASSLSIKSEAFF. The CDR3 DNA reads as TGTGCCAGCAGCTTATCCATAAAGTCTGAAGCTTTCTTT. Variable domain in full (rest from reference TRBV7-6 and TRBJ1-1): GAGVSQSPRYKVTKRGQDVALRCDPISGHVSLYWYRQALGQGPEFLTYFNYEAQQDKSGLPNDRFSAERPEGSISTLTIQRTEQRDSAMYRCASSLSIKSEAFFGQGTRLTVV.

This chain uses TRBV18 with TRBJ2-5; maybe TRBD1 (5 bases). The CDR3 consists of 14 residues. Germline V lookup: CDR1 KGHSH, CDR2 LQKENI. The V end was cut by 3 bases, the J end by 2 bases, with 10 bases between. In DNA form, the CDR3 reads TGTGCCAGCTCACCGGGGCGGAGACAAGAGACCCAGTACTTC. Residues: CASSPGRRQETQYF.

The chain links TRBV7-2 to TRBJ2-7, with D tentatively TRBD1 (5 bases). The germline V gene has CDR1 SGHTA and CDR2 FQGNSA. Trimming left V 5 bases short and J 5 bases short, with 16 bases between. The CDR3 length is 14 residues. CDR3 region: CASSRPGRANEQYF. CDR3 nucleotide sequence: TGTGCCAGCAGCCGGCCGGGCAGGGCTAACGAGCAGTACTTC. Full variable domain (outside the CDR3, taken from reference TRBV7-2 and TRBJ2-7): GAGVSQSPSNKVTEKGKDVELRCDPISGHTALYWYRQSLGQGLEFLIYFQGNSAPDKSGLPSDRFSAERTGGSVSTLTIQRTQQEDSAVYLCASSRPGRANEQYFGPGTRLTVT.

This sequence joins TRBV5-1 and TRBJ2-7, with 7 positions matching TRBD1. There are 16 residues in the CDR3. Germline V gene lookup returns CDR1 SGHRS and CDR2 YFSETQ. Trimming removed 0 bases from V and 5 bases from J; junction bases left unmatched: 11. The CDR3 DNA follows: TGCGCCAGCAGCTTGGGGGGTGAGACAGGGCGGGACGAGCAGTACTTC. It codes for CASSLGGETGRDEQYF.

This rearrangement joins TRBV28 to TRBJ2-2, with D uncertain. This CDR3 has 12 amino acids. The V end lost 2 bases, the J end lost 5 bases, and 3 bases lay between the germline ends. The germline V gene has CDR1 MDHEN and CDR2 SYDVKM. For the CDR3, the DNA is TGTGCCAGCAGTTTAGGAACCGGGGAGCTGTTTTTT. As protein: CASSLGTGELFF.